The sequence of this T cell receptor (beta chain) was determined in a study of response to subunit inactivated influenza vaccine. This clonotype was seen ten or more times. Its antigen is currently unknown. Overall study results and limits: The authors put forward the suggestion that each seasonal influenza vaccination may bring in only a limited number of new T cells.

Germline CDR1 DFQATT, CDR2 SNEGSKA (reference sequence). This CDR3 is 11 amino acids long. Trimming pared 6 bases from V and 4 bases from J, leaving 9 bases between. TCRdb recomputed calls from the RT-PCR reads with MiXCR, one row per CDR3 protein. The sample has some 800,000 distinct CDR3 sequences, about 20% seen once; the top ten hold about 10%. The chain joins TRBV20-1 to TRBJ1-1; D is unclear. The sample here was PBMCs from blood, taken 4 to 6 days after vaccination. The receptor was derived from a man aged 50 or older who received an inactivated influenza vaccine. In nucleotides, the CDR3 is TGCAGTGCCCTCAAATCCACTGAAGCTTTCTTT. Translating gives CSALKSTEAFF.